This T cell receptor beta chain was identified during a study of blood T cell repertoires in COVID-19. Background on the study: COVID-19 samples collected from the United States, Italy and Spain covered acute and convalescent phases. From T cells, B-cell-depleted T cells, or PBMCs came the material, which was cDNA or gDNA.

The CDR3 covers 17 residues. The junction had 4 bases not matched to a gene; V was cut back by 3 bases and J by 0 bases. The germline V gene has CDR1 SGHRS and CDR2 YFSETQ. How the authors handled the data: The assay estimated nucleated cells by amplifying reference gene primers. The table came from immunoSEQ multiplex PCR; TCRdb's copy has only in-frame clones and leaves some out. D and trimming were read from the DNA, whereas the V and J calls and clone size are those reported in that table. This sample has approximately 77,000 clones, with about nine tenths found just once. Sequencing was performed on peripheral blood. The sequence came from a man aged 25 to 40 with acute or convalescent COVID-19. The gene calls are TRBV5-1 and TRBJ2-3, with TRBD2 matching over 13 bases. The CDR3 DNA sequence: TGCGCCAGCAGCTCCGGGACTAGCGGGACTAGCACAGATACGCAGTATTTT. Translation gives CASSSGTSGTSTDTQYF.